The present entry profiles one TCR beta chain with its context. This specimen belongs to a study of cytomegalovirus exposure and HLA in healthy donors. Researchers ran the PCR with 60 Vbeta and 13 Jbeta primers. Repertoires were generated with immunoSEQ multiplex PCR, while TCRdb's copy carries only in-frame clones and drops some. This table lists 150,000 to 200,000 clones. V shed 1 base and J 7 bases; nucleotides not matched to a gene: 5. Germline CDR1 SGHDN, CDR2 FVKESK. This CDR3 comprises 14 residues. The sequence derives from a woman younger than 35 in good health and CMV-seropositive. The specimen sequenced was PBMCs. The chain uses TRBV14 and TRBJ1-2, with 8 bases matching TRBD1. In DNA, the CDR3 is TGTGCCAGCAGCCAAGTGACAGGGGCGGGTGGCTACACCTTC. It encodes CASSQVTGAGGYTF.